The 3 T cell receptor beta chains below all came from one sample that was sequenced in a study of CD8 T cells in ankylosing spondylitis. TCRdb itself ran the 5' RACE reads through MiXCR, one entry per CDR3 protein. The table includes under 200,000 distinct CDR3 sequences, approximately 10% detected once. The source material was blood, either unsorted or a sorted T cell fraction (not recorded which). These receptors originate from a male donor with ankylosing spondylitis or in good health (not recorded which).

This clonotype was seen a handful of times. The chain is built from TRBV25-1 and TRBJ1-2; the match to TRBD1 covers 10 bases. The CDR3 loop spans 16 amino acids. V lost 4 bases to trimming and J lost 6 bases; unmatched junction nucleotides: 11. CDR1 and CDR2 (germline): MGHDK, SYGVNS. Written as DNA, the CDR3 is TGTGCCAGCAGTGGAACCCCGGGACAGGGGATCGATGGCTACACCTTC. This translates into CASSGTPGQGIDGYTF.

The chain links TRBV7-2 to TRBJ1-3, with D perhaps TRBD1 (5 bases). V shed 5 bases and J shed 0 bases, with 11 bases lying between them. CDR3 length equals 15 residues. The V gene's germline CDR1 is SGHTA and CDR2 FQGNSA. CDR3 nucleotide sequence: TGTGCCAGCAGCGCCCGACAGCTCTCTGGAAACACCATATATTTT. Its protein product is CASSARQLSGNTIYF.

This clonotype was seen ten or more times. This chain links TRBV20-1 with TRBJ1-1, with 11 bases matching TRBD1. The CDR3 has 14 amino acids. The J segment lost 5 bases and the V segment lost 2 bases, leaving 4 bases of the junction unmatched. The germline gives CDR1 DFQATT, CDR2 SNEGSKA (reference sequence). Written as DNA, the CDR3 is TGCAGTGCTAGAACGGGACAGGGGGTTACTGAAGCTTTCTTT. This sequence encodes CSARTGQGVTEAFF.